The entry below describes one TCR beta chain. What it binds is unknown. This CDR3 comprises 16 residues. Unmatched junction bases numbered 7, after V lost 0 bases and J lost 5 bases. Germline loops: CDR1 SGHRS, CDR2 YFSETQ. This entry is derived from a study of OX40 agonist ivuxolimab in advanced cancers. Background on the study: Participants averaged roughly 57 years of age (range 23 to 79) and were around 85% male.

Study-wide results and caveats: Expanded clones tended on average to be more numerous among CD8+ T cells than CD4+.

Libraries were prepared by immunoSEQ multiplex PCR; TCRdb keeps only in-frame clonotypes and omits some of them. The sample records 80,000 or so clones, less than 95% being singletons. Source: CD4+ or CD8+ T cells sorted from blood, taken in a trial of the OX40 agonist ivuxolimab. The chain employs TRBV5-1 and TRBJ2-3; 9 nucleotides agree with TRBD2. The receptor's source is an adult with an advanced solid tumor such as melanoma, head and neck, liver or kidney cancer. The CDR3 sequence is CASSLVLAGAEDTQYF. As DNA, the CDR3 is TGCGCCAGCAGCTTGGTTTTAGCGGGAGCTGAAGATACGCAGTATTTT.